In its sample, the clone carrying this T cell receptor beta chain is medium-sized. The source of the sample is a study of T cells in localized non-small cell lung cancer. Germline-derived CDR1 and CDR2 are MNHGY and SAAAGT. J was trimmed by 8 bases and V by 6 bases; bases with no gene match: 13. The length of the CDR3 is 15 residues. Sequencing was performed with immunoSEQ multiplex PCR; in TCRdb, only in-frame clones are kept and a portion is missing. The sample lists 850 to 1,000 clones, around 35% occurring once. J is TRBJ1-2 and V is TRBV6-8, with 9 bases fitting TRBD1. Sample: normal lung tissue next to the tumor, taken before any cancer treatment. The clonotype comes from a female donor aged 60 or older with stage III squamous cell lung carcinoma. CDR3 sequence (DNA): TGTGCCAGCAGCCCTACGCCGACAGGGGGAAGAGGCTACACCTTC. As protein: CASSPTPTGGRGYTF.